This TCR beta chain was sequenced in a study of HIV-infected patients and healthy controls. To note about this clonotype: At one boundary the junction diverges from the germline segment, which might be a read error.

TCRdb re-analysed the 5' RACE reads in MiXCR, keeping a single row per CDR3 protein. This sample has 50,000 to 80,000 distinct CDR3 sequences, with under 25% found just once. Germline CDR1 reads MDHEN; CDR2 reads SYDVKM. The CDR3 extends over 13 amino acids. The rearrangement uses TRBV28 and TRBJ1-4, with D maybe TRBD1 (5 bases). The receptor was derived from a human donor in good health. The sample taken for sequencing was CD4+ T cells from blood. CDR3 sequence reads: CASRNWVGEKLSF. The DNA for the CDR3 is TGTGCCAGCAGGAACTGGGTAGGGGAAAAACTGTCTTTT.